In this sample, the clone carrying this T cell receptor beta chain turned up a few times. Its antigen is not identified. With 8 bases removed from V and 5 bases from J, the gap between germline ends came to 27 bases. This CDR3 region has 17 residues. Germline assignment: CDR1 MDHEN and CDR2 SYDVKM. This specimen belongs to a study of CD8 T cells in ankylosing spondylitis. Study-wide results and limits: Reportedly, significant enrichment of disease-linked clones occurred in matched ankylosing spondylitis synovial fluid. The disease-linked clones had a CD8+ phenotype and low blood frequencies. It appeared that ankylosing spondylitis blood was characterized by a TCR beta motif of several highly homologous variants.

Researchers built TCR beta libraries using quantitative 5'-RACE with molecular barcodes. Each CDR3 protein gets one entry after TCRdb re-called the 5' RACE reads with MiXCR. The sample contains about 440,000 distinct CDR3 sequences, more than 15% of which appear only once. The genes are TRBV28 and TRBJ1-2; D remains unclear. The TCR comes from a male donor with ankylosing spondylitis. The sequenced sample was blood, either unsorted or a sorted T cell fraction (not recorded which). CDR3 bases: TGTGCCAGCTCGGATGCGTCCCGAGGGCGCGACTTTTATGGCTACACCTTC. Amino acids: CASSDASRGRDFYGYTF.